What follows are 29 T cell receptor beta chains derived from one specimen sequenced in a study of patients and donors after allogeneic stem cell transplantation (dated by TCRdb to 2018 to 2021). Library generation was performed with RT-PCR. TCRdb names NextSeq 550 as the instrument used. The raw public reads went through TCRdb reprocessing: fastp at Q25, MiXCR clone calling, in-frame beta chains kept. Every distinct CDR3 protein forms one entry, paired with its most common genes and DNA. The sample profile shows 920,000 or so distinct CDR3 sequences; more than 15% of them were found once. The ten largest make up 5% to 6.5% of the sample. Sequenced: blood, either unsorted or a sorted T cell fraction (not recorded which). The origin of the receptors is a human donor who was either an allogeneic HSCT recipient or a stem cell or donor lymphocyte infusion donor (not recorded which). It is not recorded whose cells these are; they may come from a transplant donor.

This clonotype was counted at least ten times. The chain recombines TRBV12-3 or TRBV12-4 with TRBJ1-6; D gene uncertain. This CDR3 region has 12 residues. V dropped 8 bases and J dropped 10 bases, with 12 bases sitting between them. CDR3 DNA sequence: TGTGCCAGCTCGGGCAGCGGATCACCCCTCCACTTT. It specifies CASSGSGSPLHF.

The chain links TRBV20-1 to TRBJ1-4, with D unclear. Germline CDR1 and CDR2: DFQATT and SNEGSKA (reference sequence). Trimming stripped 3 bases from V and 8 bases from J, with 16 bases between. The CDR3 is 14 residues long. Here the CDR3 reads CSASNDALGEKLFF. The CDR3 DNA follows: TGCAGTGCTAGTAACGACGCGCTGGGGGAAAAACTGTTTTTT.

This clonotype occurred a few times. This chain connects TRBV20-1 to TRBJ2-1; maybe TRBD2 (6 bases). This CDR3 comprises 13 residues. Trimming left V 3 bases short and J 5 bases short, with 11 bases between. Per germline, CDR1 DFQATT and CDR2 SNEGSKA (reference sequence). CDR3 bases: TGCAGTGCTAGCGGGAGCGACGACAATGAGCAGTTCTTC. Translated, it gives CSASGSDDNEQFF.

This clonotype turned up a few times. This rearrangement joins TRBV15 to TRBJ1-3; D unclear. The CDR3 is made up of 16 amino acids. V lost 0 bases and J lost 3, with 12 bases in between. CDR1 and CDR2 (germline): LNHNV, YYDKDF (reference sequence). CDR3 loop: CATSRDYGENGNTIYF. CDR3 DNA sequence: TGTGCCACCAGCAGAGATTACGGGGAAAATGGAAACACCATATATTTT.

The chain has TRBV6-6 and TRBJ2-7; D call uncertain. The germline V gene encodes CDR1 MNHNY and CDR2 SVGAGI (reference sequence). This CDR3 region has 13 residues. Trimming removed 4 bases from V and 7 bases from J, with 14 bases in between. CDR3 loop: CASSWADLGEQYF. CDR3 in DNA: TGTGCCAGCAGTTGGGCGGACCTCGGGGAGCAGTACTTC.

The chain combines TRBV20-1 with TRBJ2-7; TRBD2 matches at 8 bases. The CDR3 runs to 15 residues. Germline CDR1 reads DFQATT; CDR2 reads SNEGSKA (reference sequence). V shed 0 bases, J shed 4 bases, and the junction held 8 bases outside the gene matches. This CDR3 reads CSARDPGTSRYEQYF. The CDR3 region has the DNA TGCAGTGCTAGAGATCCCGGGACTAGTAGATACGAGCAGTACTTC.

The table lists this clonotype with a few counts. This chain links TRBV5-1 with TRBJ1-1, with D possibly TRBD1 on 6 matching bases. Deletions cut 4 bases from V and 9 bases from J, with 10 bases between. The CDR3 runs 11 residues. CDR1 and CDR2 (germline): SGHRS, YFSETQ. CDR3 protein: CASSGGGKAFF. The CDR3, as DNA: TGCGCCAGCAGCGGGGGCGGTAAAGCTTTCTTT.

The chain carries TRBV11-2 and TRBJ2-3, with D hard to call. CDR3 length: 17 amino acids. The V gene's germline CDR1 is SGHAT and CDR2 FQNNGV. V lost 1 base to trimming and J lost 0 bases, with 14 bases between them. The chain's CDR3 is CASSLVSRGASTDTQYF. CDR3 coding DNA: TGTGCCAGCAGCTTAGTATCCCGAGGAGCCAGCACAGATACGCAGTATTTT.

This clonotype was detected only a few times. The V gene is TRBV7-9, the J gene TRBJ2-7; 12 nucleotides agree with TRBD2. The CDR3 sequence is 14 residues long. V was clipped by 5 bases and J by 4 bases; unmatched bases: 3. The germline V gene has CDR1 SEHNR and CDR2 FQNEAQ (reference sequence). The CDR3 is CASSATSGRYEQYF. Here the CDR3 DNA reads TGTGCCAGCAGCGCCACTAGCGGGAGGTACGAGCAGTACTTC.

The chain combines TRBV12-3 or TRBV12-4 with TRBJ1-1; D remains ambiguous. V lost 2 bases and J 4 bases, leaving 20 bases between the germline ends. CDR3 length: 17 amino acids. The CDR3 DNA reads TGTGCCAGCAGTTTATGGGGTGTGAACCGTAAGGGCACTGAAGCTTTCTTT. Amino acids: CASSLWGVNRKGTEAFF.

This clonotype was observed a handful of times. V is TRBV20-1 and J is TRBJ1-5, with a possible D match to TRBD1 (5 bases). The germline V and J ends were trimmed by 3 bases and 3 bases, with 15 bases remaining between them. From germline, CDR1 is DFQATT and CDR2 SNEGSKA (reference sequence). This CDR3 is 15 amino acids long. CDR3 sequence: CSARGGIGANQPQHF. The CDR3 region has the DNA TGCAGTGCTAGGGGCGGTATTGGGGCCAATCAGCCCCAGCATTTT.

With regard to this clonotype: This CDR3 fails to terminate in the conserved phenylalanine or tryptophan, so it likely reflects a read error. The V gene is TRBV30, the J gene TRBJ1-5; D is uncertain. CDR3 length: 13 amino acids. In germline, CDR1 is GTSNPN, CDR2 SVGIG (reference sequence). The V gene lost 3 bases and the J gene lost 7 bases, with 13 bases spanning the gap. The CDR3: CAWSDGPYQPQHS. CDR3 in DNA: TGTGCCTGGAGCGACGGACCTTACCAGCCCCAGCATTCT.

As DNA, the CDR3 is TGTGCCGCCCAGCGGCCTGGGGGAAACACCATATATTTT. It translates to CAAQRPGGNTIYF. V gene TRBV6-1 combines with J gene TRBJ1-3; D not resolved. The germline gives CDR1 MNHNS, CDR2 SASEGT. The CDR3 has 13 amino acids. Trimming left V 11 bases short and J 4 bases short, with 15 bases between.

This clonotype was counted between two and nine times. The chain employs TRBV12-3 or TRBV12-4 and TRBJ2-1; D is possibly TRBD2 (6 bases). The CDR3 contains 14 residues. Trimming cost V 6 bases and J 8 bases, with 17 bases left between them. CDR3 DNA: TGTGCCAGCAGCAGGGACGCTAAGCGGGATGAGCAGTTCTTC. Its translation is CASSRDAKRDEQFF.

V gene TRBV6-2 or TRBV6-3 combines with J gene TRBJ2-7; D might be TRBD1 (6 bases). The CDR3 has 14 residues. With 5 bases removed from V and 0 bases from J, the gap between germline ends came to 11 bases. The germline CDR1 and CDR2 sequences are MNHEY and SVGEGT. CDR3 sequence (DNA): TGTGCCAGCAGTCTGTACAGGGCCTCCTACGAGCAGTACTTC. This encodes CASSLYRASYEQYF.

This clonotype was detected a few times. This chain joins TRBV10-3 and TRBJ2-4; 10 bases fit TRBD2. This CDR3 has 16 amino acids. The ends lost 2 bases at V and 9 bases at J; junction bases unmatched: 10. Germline loops: CDR1 ENHRY, CDR2 SYGVKD. The CDR3 coding sequence is TGTGCCATCAGTGAGCCCAGCGGGGGGGCCCGAGGCATTCAGTACTTC. It specifies CAISEPSGGARGIQYF.

The CDR3 DNA reads TGTGCCAGCAGCTCTACCCAACGACAGGGAGGTGGCTACACCTTC. Encoded protein: CASSSTQRQGGGYTF. V and J are TRBV7-2 and TRBJ1-2; 7 nucleotides align to TRBD1. After removal of 4 bases from V and 7 bases from J, the junction contained 12 bases not matched to a gene. CDR3 length: 15 residues. Germline values: CDR1 SGHTA, CDR2 FQGNSA.

V gene TRBV4-3 combines with J gene TRBJ2-7, with a weak D call TRBD2 (5 bases). The CDR3 is 15 amino acids. The germline V and J ends were trimmed by 4 bases and 0 bases, with 13 bases remaining between them. Germline assignment: CDR1 LGHNA and CDR2 YSLEER. The CDR3 here is CASSLGKGSSYEQYF. The CDR3, as DNA: TGCGCCAGCAGCCTCGGAAAAGGGAGCTCCTACGAGCAGTACTTC.

The V call is TRBV18, the J call TRBJ2-5; possible D gene TRBD2, 6 bases. V gave up 1 base and J gave up 5 bases, with 20 bases separating them. This CDR3 contains 17 residues. Per the germline V gene, CDR1 is KGHSH and CDR2 is LQKENI. CDR3 in DNA: TGTGCCAGCTCACCACGGCGGCCAGGCCAAGGAGGGGAGACCCAGTACTTC. Translated, it gives CASSPRRPGQGGETQYF.

The chain combines TRBV4-3 with TRBJ1-1; the D is unclear. CDR1 LGHNA and CDR2 YSLEER come from the germline V gene. CDR3 length: 13 amino acids. Trimming took 3 bases from V and 6 from J, leaving 11 bases between them. The CDR3 DNA follows: TGCGCCAGCAGCCACTCGGCGGGTGCTGAAGCTTTCTTT. This sequence encodes CASSHSAGAEAFF.

This clonotype was detected ten times or more. This chain joins TRBV5-1 and TRBJ2-5; the match to TRBD2 covers 9 bases. The trim removed 0 bases at V and 3 bases at J, leaving 3 bases unmatched. Per germline, CDR1 SGHRS and CDR2 YFSETQ. The CDR3 contains 15 residues. The CDR3 sequence is CASSLAVAGEETQYF. CDR3 sequence (DNA): TGCGCCAGCAGCTTGGCGGTAGCGGGAGAAGAGACCCAGTACTTC.

The rearrangement joins TRBV6-1 to TRBJ1-5; D ambiguous. V dropped 2 bases and J dropped 8 bases, with 10 bases sitting between them. Germline assignment: CDR1 MNHNS and CDR2 SASEGT. This CDR3 is built from 13 residues. The CDR3 DNA is TGTGCCAGCAGTGAAACGGGGTTAGAGCCCCAGCATTTT. Protein: CASSETGLEPQHF.

DNA of the CDR3: TGTGCCAGCAGTTTAAGGGAGCGGGCCGGGCCCCAGCATTTT. Its protein product is CASSLRERAGPQHF. V gene TRBV12-3 or TRBV12-4 combines with J gene TRBJ1-5, with no clear D. Deletions cut 2 bases from V and 9 bases from J, with 14 bases between. The length of the CDR3 is 14 residues.

This clonotype showed up just a few times. The chain carries TRBV12-3 or TRBV12-4 and TRBJ1-5, with 12 nucleotides matching TRBD1. Unmatched junction bases numbered 6, after V lost 3 bases and J lost 0 bases. The CDR3 has 18 residues. CDR3 nucleotides: TGTGCCAGCAGTTTTAGGGACAGGGGGCTGTATAGCAATCAGCCCCAGCATTTT. This encodes CASSFRDRGLYSNQPQHF.

The chain joins TRBV20-1 to TRBJ2-3; TRBD2 matches 10 bases. Germline assignment: CDR1 DFQATT and CDR2 SNEGSKA (reference sequence). This CDR3 has 14 amino acids. J lost 3 bases, V lost 5 bases, and 5 bases had no gene match. The CDR3 region is CSAPSTSGTDTQYF. The CDR3 DNA reads TGCAGTGCTCCCTCGACTAGCGGGACAGATACGCAGTATTTT.

This clonotype was detected only a few times. The chain has TRBV12-3 or TRBV12-4 and TRBJ1-2; the match to TRBD1 covers 10 bases. V shed 5 bases and J 8 bases; nucleotides not matched to a gene: 11. CDR3 size: 15 residues. The CDR3 nucleotides read TGTGCCAGCAGTCCCCTAGGACAGGGGGAGAGAGGCTACACCTTC. Translating gives CASSPLGQGERGYTF.

This clonotype has a handful of counts. The chain recombines TRBV6-2 or TRBV6-3 with TRBJ1-2; 7 bases fit TRBD1. The CDR3 runs to 17 residues. The V and J ends lost 0 bases and 3 bases, in that order; junction bases with no gene match: 10. The V gene's germline CDR1 is MNHEY and CDR2 SVGEGT. CDR3 coding DNA: TGTGCCAGCAGTTACTCGAAGGCCCCAGGGGGTGACTATGGCTACACCTTC. It codes for CASSYSKAPGGDYGYTF.

This clonotype was observed a handful of times. The J gene is TRBJ2-3, the V gene TRBV10-3, with a tentative D call TRBD1 (6 bases). Trimming pared 5 bases from V and 3 bases from J, leaving 15 bases between. CDR1 and CDR2 (germline): ENHRY, SYGVKD. This CDR3 comprises 15 residues. The CDR3 bases are TGTGCCATCAGTTACAATTTGGGGGCTACAGATACGCAGTATTTT. Translation gives CAISYNLGATDTQYF.

This clonotype was counted a few times. This chain joins TRBV7-2 and TRBJ1-2; D is possibly TRBD1 (5 bases). Germline CDR1 is SGHTA and CDR2 is FQGNSA. The CDR3 consists of 14 residues. Trimming took off 5 bases at V and 2 bases at J, with 12 bases between the two ends. The CDR3 bases are TGTGCCAGCAGCGGAACAGGCCGAAACTATGGCTACACCTTC. Translated, it gives CASSGTGRNYGYTF.